These T cell receptor beta chains were read from a single sample in a study of response to subunit inactivated influenza vaccine. TCRdb re-analysed the RT-PCR reads in MiXCR, keeping a single row per CDR3 protein. The data contain roughly 500,000 distinct CDR3 sequences, more than 15% of them singletons. The sequenced sample was CD4+ T cells sorted from PBMCs, obtained around 25 months after vaccination. The receptor source for this set is a man aged 50-75 years who received an inactivated influenza vaccine. The CDR3 runs from the conserved cysteine through the conserved F or W. A D gene is named only where the DNA matches it firmly. Clone size is stated in some rows and not others, as once, few, many or a class when expanded.

>TRBD2|many|TRBV9|TRBJ2-1
CASSVAALAGVNEQFF
TGTGCCAGCAGCGTAGCTGCACTAGCGGGAGTAAATGAGCAGTTCTTC
>.|.|TRBV30|TRBJ1-2
CAWRGRVSYGYTF
TGTGCCTGGAGAGGTAGGGTCTCCTATGGCTACACCTTC
>TRBD1|.|TRBV4-2|TRBJ1-2
CASSTRTGVGGYTF
TGTGCCAGCAGCACGCGGACAGGGGTGGGAGGCTACACCTTC
>.|few|TRBV20-1|TRBJ1-1
CSARQNILREKGAFF
TGCAGTGCTCGACAGAACATCCTCAGGGAAAAGGGAGCTTTCTTT
>TRBD1|.|TRBV20-1|TRBJ1-2
CSASRTGMGYGYTF
TGCAGTGCTAGTCGGACAGGGATGGGCTATGGCTACACCTTC
>.|few|TRBV20-1|TRBJ2-7
CSATSDAWYEQYF
TGCAGTGCTACATCGGACGCGTGGTACGAGCAGTACTTC
>.|many|TRBV4-2|TRBJ1-2
CASSQGHDYGYTF
TGTGCCAGCAGCCAGGGACACGACTATGGCTACACCTTC
>.|few|TRBV5-1|TRBJ2-3
CASSAGSADTQYF
TGCGCCAGCAGCGCAGGATCGGCAGATACGCAGTATTTT
>.|many|TRBV5-6|TRBJ2-1
CASSFGLINEQFF
TGTGCCAGCAGCTTTGGGTTAATAAATGAGCAGTTCTTC
>.|.|TRBV11-2|TRBJ2-7
CASSSLTGEYREQYF
TGTGCCAGCAGCTCCCTAACGGGGGAGTACCGCGAGCAGTACTTC
>.|many|TRBV10-3|TRBJ2-3
CAISPEGDTQYF
TGTGCCATCAGTCCCGAGGGAGATACGCAGTATTTT
>.|.|TRBV12-3/TRBV12-4|TRBJ2-7
CASRGGGTSVEQYF
TGTGCCAGCAGGGGGGGTGGGACCAGCGTCGAGCAGTACTTC
>.|many|TRBV5-1|TRBJ2-5
CASSPDSQETQYF
TGCGCCAGCAGCCCGGACAGCCAAGAGACCCAGTACTTC
>TRBD1|.|TRBV6-1|TRBJ2-6
CAIRQGYSGANVLTF
TGTGCCATCCGACAGGGCTATTCTGGGGCCAACGTCCTGACTTTC
>TRBD2|many|TRBV6-5|TRBJ2-2
CASSYLGLGDGELFF
TGTGCCAGCAGCTACTTGGGACTAGGGGACGGGGAGCTGTTTTTT
>.|.|TRBV5-1|TRBJ1-2
CASSLRGSGGNYGYTF
TGCGCCAGCAGCTTGAGGGGATCGGGGGGTAACTATGGCTACACCTTC
>TRBD2|.|TRBV4-3|TRBJ2-2
CASSQDVRAGGPTGELFF
TGCGCCAGCAGCCAAGATGTTCGAGCGGGAGGCCCCACCGGGGAGCTGTTTTTT
>TRBD2|many|TRBV4-2|TRBJ2-3
CASSRGTSGSTDTQYF
TGTGCCAGCAGCCGAGGGACTAGCGGGAGCACAGATACGCAGTATTTT
>.|.|TRBV5-6|TRBJ2-5
CASSFKTQETQYF
TGTGCCAGCAGCTTTAAGACCCAAGAGACCCAGTACTTC
>.|few|TRBV6-1|TRBJ1-5
CASSPPGEGQQPQHF
TGTGCCAGCAGTCCACCCGGTGAAGGCCAGCAGCCCCAGCATTTT
>.|few|TRBV29-1|TRBJ1-1
CSVIRDPNTEAFF
TGCAGCGTGATCAGGGACCCGAACACTGAAGCTTTCTTT
>TRBD1|.|TRBV20-1|TRBJ2-7
CSAGNSGQGIYEQYF
TGCAGCGCGGGGAACTCGGGACAGGGTATCTACGAGCAGTACTTC
>.|.|TRBV28|TRBJ1-4
CASSGPRLGKLFF
TGTGCCAGCAGTGGGCCCCGGCTAGGAAAACTGTTTTTT
>.|.|TRBV12-3/TRBV12-4|TRBJ1-2
CASSFRGGGYGYTF
TGTGCCAGCAGCTTTAGGGGGGGAGGCTATGGCTACACCTTC
>.|many|TRBV5-1|TRBJ1-3
CASSLGQVNGNTIYF
TGCGCCAGCAGCTTGGGACAGGTGAACGGAAACACCATATATTTT
>TRBD1|few|TRBV2|TRBJ2-1
CASRRGQGAVNEQFF
TGTGCCAGCAGGAGGGGACAGGGGGCAGTTAATGAGCAGTTCTTC
>.|.|TRBV30|TRBJ1-1
CAWSLEPRRTFF
TGTGCCTGGAGTTTAGAGCCTAGGCGGACTTTCTTT
>TRBD2|many|TRBV5-6|TRBJ2-2
CASRRLAGGRNTGELFF
TGTGCCAGCAGACGACTAGCGGGAGGTCGGAACACCGGGGAGCTGTTTTTT
>.|many|TRBV30|TRBJ2-6
CAWSTLYRTTSGANVLTF
TGTGCCTGGAGTACCCTCTACAGGACGACCTCTGGGGCCAACGTCCTGACTTTC
>TRBD2|.|TRBV4-2|TRBJ2-1
CASSQGSGTNNEQFF
TGTGCCAGCAGCCAAGGTAGCGGGACTAACAATGAGCAGTTCTTC
>.|.|TRBV6-2/TRBV6-3|TRBJ1-5
CASSYGMISQPQHF
TGTGCCAGCAGTTACGGAATGATTTCTCAGCCCCAGCATTTT
>.|few|TRBV7-9|TRBJ1-1
CASSLAGLTGMNTEAFF
TGTGCCAGCAGCTTAGCAGGTCTAACGGGTATGAACACTGAAGCTTTCTTT